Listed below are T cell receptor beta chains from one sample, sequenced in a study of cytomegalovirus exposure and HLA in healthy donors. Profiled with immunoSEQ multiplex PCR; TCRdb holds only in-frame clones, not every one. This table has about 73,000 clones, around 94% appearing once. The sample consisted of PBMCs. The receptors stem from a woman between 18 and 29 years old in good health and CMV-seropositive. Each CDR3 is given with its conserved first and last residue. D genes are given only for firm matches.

CDR3 DNA: TGTGCCACCAGTCAAGGACTCGGGACACTGAACACCGGGGAGCTGTTTTTT
CDR3 protein: CATSQGLGTLNTGELFF
D gene: NA
J gene: TRBJ2-2
V gene: TRBV15

CDR3 DNA: TGCGCCAGCAGCGGACAGGGAAGTAACTATGGCTACACCTTC
CDR3 protein: CASSGQGSNYGYTF
D gene: TRBD1
J gene: TRBJ1-2
V gene: TRBV5-1

CDR3 DNA: TGTGCCAGCAGTTTTCTAAGGGGGGGGGCCTACAATGAGCAGTTCTTC
CDR3 protein: CASSFLRGGAYNEQFF
D gene: NA
J gene: TRBJ2-1
V gene: TRBV27

CDR3 DNA: TGCGCCAGCAGCTCAAGGACTAGCGGGGGATTAAGCTCCTACAATGAGCAGTTCTTC
CDR3 protein: CASSSRTSGGLSSYNEQFF
D gene: TRBD2
J gene: TRBJ2-1
V gene: TRBV5-1

CDR3 DNA: TGTGCCAGCACCCTAGGGTGGGAGGCCCCTGGATCTTACAATGAGCAGTTCTTC
CDR3 protein: CASTLGWEAPGSYNEQFF
D gene: NA
J gene: TRBJ2-1
V gene: TRBV7-9

CDR3 DNA: TGTGCCAGCAGCTACCCCCCCCGACTAGCGGGAATTGTGAATGAGCAGTTCTTC
CDR3 protein: CASSYPPRLAGIVNEQFF
D gene: TRBD2
J gene: TRBJ2-1
V gene: TRBV7-9

CDR3 DNA: TGCGCCAGCAGAAGTACTAGCTTCTCCTACGAGCAGTACTTC
CDR3 protein: CASRSTSFSYEQYF
D gene: NA
J gene: TRBJ2-7
V gene: TRBV5-1

CDR3 DNA: TGTGCCAGCAGTCCTCAGGGGACCGTTACGCAGTATTTT
CDR3 protein: CASSPQGTVTQYF
D gene: NA
J gene: TRBJ2-3
V gene: TRBV28

CDR3 DNA: TGTGCCAGCAGTTTATTAGGCCAGGGGGACGAGCAGTACTTC
CDR3 protein: CASSLLGQGDEQYF
D gene: TRBD1
J gene: TRBJ2-7
V gene: TRBV28

CDR3 DNA: TGTGCCAGCAGCTCAAGGGAGGACTTCACCTACGAGCAGTACTTC
CDR3 protein: CASSSREDFTYEQYF
D gene: NA
J gene: TRBJ2-7
V gene: TRBV5-6

CDR3 DNA: TGTGCCATCAGGGGTACTGGGCTGGATGAGCAGTTCTTC
CDR3 protein: CAIRGTGLDEQFF
D gene: NA
J gene: TRBJ2-1
V gene: TRBV14

CDR3 DNA: TGCGCCAGCACTGAAAAGACAGGGGGCGCGGAGACCCAGTACTTC
CDR3 protein: CASTEKTGGAETQYF
D gene: TRBD1
J gene: TRBJ2-5
V gene: TRBV5-1